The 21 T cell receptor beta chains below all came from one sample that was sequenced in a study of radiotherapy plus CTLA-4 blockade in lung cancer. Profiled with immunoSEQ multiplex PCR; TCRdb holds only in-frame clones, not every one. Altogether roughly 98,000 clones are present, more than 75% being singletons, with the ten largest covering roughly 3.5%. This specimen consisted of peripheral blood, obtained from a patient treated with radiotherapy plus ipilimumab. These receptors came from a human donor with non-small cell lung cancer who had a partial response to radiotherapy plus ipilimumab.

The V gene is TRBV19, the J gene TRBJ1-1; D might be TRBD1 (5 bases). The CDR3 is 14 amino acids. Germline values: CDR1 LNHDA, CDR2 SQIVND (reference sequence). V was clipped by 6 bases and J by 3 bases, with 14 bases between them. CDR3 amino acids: CASSKGVFYTEAFF. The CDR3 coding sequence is TGTGCCAGTAGCAAAGGGGTATTCTACACTGAAGCTTTCTTT.

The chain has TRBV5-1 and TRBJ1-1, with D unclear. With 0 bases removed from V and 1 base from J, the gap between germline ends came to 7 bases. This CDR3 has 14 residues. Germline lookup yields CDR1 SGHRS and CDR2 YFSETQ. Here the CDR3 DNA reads TGCGCCAGCAGCTTGGCCGCACAGAACACTGAAGCTTTCTTT. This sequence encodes CASSLAAQNTEAFF. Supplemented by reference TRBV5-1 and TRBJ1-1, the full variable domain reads KAGVTQTPRYLIKTRGQQVTLSCSPISGHRSVSWYQQTPGQGLQFLFEYFSETQRNKGNFPGRFSGRQFSNSRSEMNVSTLELGDSALYLCASSLAAQNTEAFFGQGTRLTVV.

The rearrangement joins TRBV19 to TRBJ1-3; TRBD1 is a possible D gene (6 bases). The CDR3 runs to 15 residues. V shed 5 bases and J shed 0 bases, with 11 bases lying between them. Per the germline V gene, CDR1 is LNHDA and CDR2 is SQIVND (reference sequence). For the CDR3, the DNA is TGTGCCAGTAGTCCCGGACAGTCCTCTGGAAACACCATATATTTT. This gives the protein CASSPGQSSGNTIYF.

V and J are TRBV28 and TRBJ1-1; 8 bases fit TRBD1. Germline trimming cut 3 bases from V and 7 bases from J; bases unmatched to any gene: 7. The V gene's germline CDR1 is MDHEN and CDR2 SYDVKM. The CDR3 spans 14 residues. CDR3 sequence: CASSLVRRGREAFF. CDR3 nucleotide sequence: TGTGCCAGCAGTTTGGTCCGCAGGGGGCGTGAAGCTTTCTTT.

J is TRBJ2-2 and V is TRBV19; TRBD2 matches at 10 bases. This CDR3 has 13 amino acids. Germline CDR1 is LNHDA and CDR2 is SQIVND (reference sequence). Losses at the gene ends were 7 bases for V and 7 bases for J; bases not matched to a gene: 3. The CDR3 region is CASISGRVGELFF. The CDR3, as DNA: TGTGCCAGTATCAGCGGGAGGGTCGGGGAGCTGTTTTTT.

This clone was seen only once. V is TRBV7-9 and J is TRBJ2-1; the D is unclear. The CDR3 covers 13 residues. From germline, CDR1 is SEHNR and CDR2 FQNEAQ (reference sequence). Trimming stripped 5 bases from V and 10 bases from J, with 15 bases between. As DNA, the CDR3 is TGTGCCAGCAGCCATGATGGCGGTCACGAGCAGTTCTTC. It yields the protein CASSHDGGHEQFF.

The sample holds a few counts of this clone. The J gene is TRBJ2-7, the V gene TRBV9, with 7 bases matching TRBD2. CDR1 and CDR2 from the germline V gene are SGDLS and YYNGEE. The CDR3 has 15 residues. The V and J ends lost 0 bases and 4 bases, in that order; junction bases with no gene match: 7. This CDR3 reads CASSVAGGVMYEQYF. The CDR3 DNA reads TGTGCCAGCAGCGTAGCTGGGGGGGTTATGTACGAGCAGTACTTC.

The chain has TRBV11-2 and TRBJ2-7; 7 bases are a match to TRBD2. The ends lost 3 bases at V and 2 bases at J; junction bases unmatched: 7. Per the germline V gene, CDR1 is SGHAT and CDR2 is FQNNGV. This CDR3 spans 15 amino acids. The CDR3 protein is CASSFSGSLAYEQYF. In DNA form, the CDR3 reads TGTGCCAGCAGCTTTAGCGGGTCACTTGCCTACGAGCAGTACTTC.

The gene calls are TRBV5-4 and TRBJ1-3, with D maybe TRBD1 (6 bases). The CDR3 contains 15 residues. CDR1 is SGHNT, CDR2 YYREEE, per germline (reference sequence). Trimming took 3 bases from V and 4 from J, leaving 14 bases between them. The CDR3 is CASSSRGGSGNTIYF. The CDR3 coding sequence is TGTGCCAGCAGCTCCCGTGGGGGCTCCGGAAACACCATATATTTT.

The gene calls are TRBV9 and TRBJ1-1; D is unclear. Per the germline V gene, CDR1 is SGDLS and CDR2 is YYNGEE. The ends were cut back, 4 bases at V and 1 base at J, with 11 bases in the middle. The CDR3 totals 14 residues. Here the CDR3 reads CASSPRLANTEAFF. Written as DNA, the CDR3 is TGTGCCAGCAGCCCCCGACTGGCGAACACTGAAGCTTTCTTT.

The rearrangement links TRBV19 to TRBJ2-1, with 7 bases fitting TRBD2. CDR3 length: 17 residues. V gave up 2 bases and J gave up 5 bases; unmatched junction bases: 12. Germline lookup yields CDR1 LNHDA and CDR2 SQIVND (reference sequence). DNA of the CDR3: TGTGCCAGTAGTATAAGTCTAGCTACCCGGGGGGACAATGAGCAGTTCTTC. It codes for CASSISLATRGDNEQFF.

Here the CDR3 reads CASSLGARGTFF. CDR3 coding DNA: TGCGCCAGCAGCTTGGGAGCGAGGGGGACTTTCTTT. V and J are TRBV5-1 and TRBJ1-1; D is perhaps TRBD1 (6 bases). V gave up 0 bases and J gave up 12 bases, with 12 bases separating them. CDR3 length: 12 residues. Germline V gives CDR1 SGHRS, CDR2 YFSETQ.

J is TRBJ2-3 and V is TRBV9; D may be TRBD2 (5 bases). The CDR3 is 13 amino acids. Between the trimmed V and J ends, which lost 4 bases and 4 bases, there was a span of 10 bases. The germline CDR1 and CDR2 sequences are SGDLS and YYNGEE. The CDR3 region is CASSSYGADTQYF. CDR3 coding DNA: TGTGCCAGCAGCTCCTACGGGGCAGATACGCAGTATTTT.

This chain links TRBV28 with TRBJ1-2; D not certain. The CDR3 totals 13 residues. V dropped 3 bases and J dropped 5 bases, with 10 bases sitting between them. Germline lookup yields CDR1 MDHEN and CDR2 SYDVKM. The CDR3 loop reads CASSLPAEYGYTF. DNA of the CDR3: TGTGCCAGCAGTTTGCCCGCCGAGTATGGCTACACCTTC.

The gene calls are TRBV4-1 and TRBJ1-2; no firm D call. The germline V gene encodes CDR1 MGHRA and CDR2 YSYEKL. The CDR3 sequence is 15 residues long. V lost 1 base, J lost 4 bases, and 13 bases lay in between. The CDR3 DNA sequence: TGCGCCAGCAGCCAAGGCCTTCGACAAGGCTATGGCTACACCTTC. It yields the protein CASSQGLRQGYGYTF.

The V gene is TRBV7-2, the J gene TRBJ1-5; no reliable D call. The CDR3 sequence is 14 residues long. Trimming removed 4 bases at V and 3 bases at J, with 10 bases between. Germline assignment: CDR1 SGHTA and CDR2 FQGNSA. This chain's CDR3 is CASSSQANNQPQHF. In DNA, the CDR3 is TGTGCCAGCAGCTCCCAGGCGAACAATCAGCCCCAGCATTTT.

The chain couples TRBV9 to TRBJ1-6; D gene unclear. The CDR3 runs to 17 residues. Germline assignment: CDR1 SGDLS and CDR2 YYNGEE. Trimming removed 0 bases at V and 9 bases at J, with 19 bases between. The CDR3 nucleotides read TGTGCCAGCAGCGTAGAAGGCGCTGGGTCAAGAGGTTCACCCCTCCACTTT. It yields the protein CASSVEGAGSRGSPLHF.

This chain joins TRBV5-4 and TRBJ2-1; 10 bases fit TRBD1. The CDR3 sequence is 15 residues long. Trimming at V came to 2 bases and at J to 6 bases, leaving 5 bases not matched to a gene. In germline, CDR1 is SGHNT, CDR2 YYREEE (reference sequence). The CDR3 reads CASSLKGQGTNEQFF. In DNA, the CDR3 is TGTGCCAGCAGCTTAAAGGGACAGGGGACCAATGAGCAGTTCTTC.

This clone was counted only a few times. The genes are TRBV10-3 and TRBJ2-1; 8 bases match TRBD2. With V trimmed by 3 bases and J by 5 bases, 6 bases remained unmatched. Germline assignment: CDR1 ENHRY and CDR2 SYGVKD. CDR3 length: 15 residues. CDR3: CAISETGGIHNEQFF. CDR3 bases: TGTGCCATCAGTGAAACGGGAGGGATCCACAATGAGCAGTTCTTC.

The CDR3 nucleotides read TGTGCCAGCAGTTTAGCAACAGGGGCTGACTATGGCTACACCTTC. Translation: CASSLATGADYGYTF. The chain uses TRBV27 and TRBJ1-2; the match to TRBD1 covers 7 bases. This CDR3 contains 15 residues. CDR1 is MNHEY and CDR2 is SMNVEV in the germline V gene (reference sequence). V shed 2 bases, J shed 3 bases, and the junction held 6 bases outside the gene matches.

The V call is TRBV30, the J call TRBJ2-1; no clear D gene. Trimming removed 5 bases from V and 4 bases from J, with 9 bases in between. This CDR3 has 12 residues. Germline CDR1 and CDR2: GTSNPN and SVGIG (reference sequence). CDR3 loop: CAWYDTYNEQFF. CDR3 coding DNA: TGTGCCTGGTACGACACTTACAATGAGCAGTTCTTC.